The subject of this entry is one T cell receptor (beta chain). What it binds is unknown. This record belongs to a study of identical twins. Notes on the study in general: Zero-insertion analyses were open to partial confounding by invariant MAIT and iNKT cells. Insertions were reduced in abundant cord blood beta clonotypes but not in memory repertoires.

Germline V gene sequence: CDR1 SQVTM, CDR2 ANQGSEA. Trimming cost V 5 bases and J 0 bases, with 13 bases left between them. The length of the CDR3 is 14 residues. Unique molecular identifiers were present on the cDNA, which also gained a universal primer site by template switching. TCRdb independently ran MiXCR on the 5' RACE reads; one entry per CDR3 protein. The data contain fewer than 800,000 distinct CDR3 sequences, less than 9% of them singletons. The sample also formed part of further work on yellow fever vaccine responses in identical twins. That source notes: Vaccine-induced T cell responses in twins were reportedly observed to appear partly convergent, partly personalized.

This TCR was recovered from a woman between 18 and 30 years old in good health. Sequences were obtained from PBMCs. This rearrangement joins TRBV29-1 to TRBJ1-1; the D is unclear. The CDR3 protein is CSVLAGSMNTEAFF. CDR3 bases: TGCAGCGTTTTGGCAGGTTCCATGAACACTGAAGCTTTCTTT.